These T cell receptor beta chains were read from a single sample in a study of blood T cell repertoires in COVID-19. The table came from immunoSEQ multiplex PCR; TCRdb's copy has only in-frame clones and leaves some out. The data hold about 270,000 clones, with about nine tenths observed a single time. Sequenced input: peripheral blood. Receptors were obtained from a man in his forties or fifties with active or convalescent COVID-19. CDR3s leave out the opening cysteine and the closing phenylalanine or tryptophan. Each record gives: CDR3 protein, J gene, V gene.

CDR3: ASRTDRTDPIPINYGYT; J: TRBJ1-2; V: TRBV2
CDR3: ASSRDSNPTIY; J: TRBJ1-3; V: TRBV3-1/TRBV3-2
CDR3: ASRQGSTNTEAF; J: TRBJ1-1; V: TRBV27
CDR3: ASSLEGQGQNEQF; J: TRBJ2-1; V: TRBV5-1
CDR3: ASSQDRTGGGYT; J: TRBJ1-2; V: TRBV4-2
CDR3: ATSDFPTGGEGYT; J: TRBJ1-2; V: TRBV24-1
CDR3: ASSLGRTNTEAF; J: TRBJ1-1; V: TRBV19
CDR3: ASSPGTVTDTQY; J: TRBJ2-3; V: TRBV6-5
CDR3: ASSRGEENYGYT; J: TRBJ1-2; V: TRBV2
CDR3: ASGGGSGKDEQF; J: TRBJ2-1; V: TRBV6-5
CDR3: ASKTGLAGSGELF; J: TRBJ2-2; V: TRBV19
CDR3: ASTAGTSGINEQF; J: TRBJ2-1; V: TRBV7-9
CDR3: SVGAKGRGRAEAF; J: TRBJ1-1; V: TRBV29-1
CDR3: ASSERGTDGETQY; J: TRBJ2-5; V: TRBV2
CDR3: ASSQDRGGEQY; J: TRBJ2-7; V: TRBV3-1/TRBV3-2
CDR3: ASSQDWGGSGGNTIY; J: TRBJ1-3; V: TRBV4-1
CDR3: SAFRGGQDTEAF; J: TRBJ1-1; V: TRBV29-1
CDR3: ASSLLGSQTRSPLH; J: TRBJ1-6; V: TRBV28
CDR3: ASSLGVRRGEQY; J: TRBJ2-3; V: TRBV7-2
CDR3: ASSREDVSTEAF; J: TRBJ1-1; V: TRBV6-5
CDR3: AWRGTGGAYEQY; J: TRBJ2-7; V: TRBV30
CDR3: SASEETQY; J: TRBJ2-5; V: TRBV20-1
CDR3: ASSLRSFNEKLF; J: TRBJ1-4; V: TRBV3-1/TRBV3-2
CDR3: ASSHTRGTNEKLF; J: TRBJ1-4; V: TRBV18
CDR3: AVGGSQMNTGELF; J: TRBJ2-2; V: TRBV5-8
CDR3: ASSQERAGRFGGYT; J: TRBJ1-2; V: TRBV4-1
CDR3: ASSSLGRHSGANVLT; J: TRBJ2-6; V: TRBV5-4
CDR3: ASSLSPSADTQY; J: TRBJ2-3; V: TRBV7-3
CDR3: ASRRTSGSSSYNEQF; J: TRBJ2-1; V: TRBV3-1/TRBV3-2
CDR3: ASSLLLSGLVDEQF; J: TRBJ2-1; V: TRBV28
CDR3: ASTGTATYEQY; J: TRBJ2-7; V: TRBV6-5
CDR3: ASSPTRLAGVPGELF; J: TRBJ2-2; V: TRBV7-3
CDR3: ASSRGGAGTEAF; J: TRBJ1-1; V: TRBV3-1/TRBV3-2
CDR3: ASSLAGADTQY; J: TRBJ2-3; V: TRBV7-2
CDR3: SADRSSDTQY; J: TRBJ2-3; V: TRBV29-1